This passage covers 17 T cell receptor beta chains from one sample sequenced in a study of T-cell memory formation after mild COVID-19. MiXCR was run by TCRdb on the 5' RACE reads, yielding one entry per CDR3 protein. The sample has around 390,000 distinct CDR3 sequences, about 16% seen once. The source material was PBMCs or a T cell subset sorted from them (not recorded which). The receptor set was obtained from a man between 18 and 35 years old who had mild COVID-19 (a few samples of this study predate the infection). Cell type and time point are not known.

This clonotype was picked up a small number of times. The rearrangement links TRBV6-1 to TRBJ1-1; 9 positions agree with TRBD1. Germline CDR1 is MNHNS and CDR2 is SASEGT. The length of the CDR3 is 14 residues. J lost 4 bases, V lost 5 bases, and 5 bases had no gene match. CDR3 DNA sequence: TGTGCCAGCAGTATCCCACAGGGGGCCACTGAAGCTTTCTTT. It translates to CASSIPQGATEAFF.

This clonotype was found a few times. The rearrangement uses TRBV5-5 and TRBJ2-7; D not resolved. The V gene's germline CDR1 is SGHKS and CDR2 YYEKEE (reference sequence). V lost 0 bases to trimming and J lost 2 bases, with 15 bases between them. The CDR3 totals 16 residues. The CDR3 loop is CASSLEGLFRTYEQYF. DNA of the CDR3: TGTGCCAGCAGCTTGGAAGGCCTGTTCCGAACCTACGAGCAGTACTTC.

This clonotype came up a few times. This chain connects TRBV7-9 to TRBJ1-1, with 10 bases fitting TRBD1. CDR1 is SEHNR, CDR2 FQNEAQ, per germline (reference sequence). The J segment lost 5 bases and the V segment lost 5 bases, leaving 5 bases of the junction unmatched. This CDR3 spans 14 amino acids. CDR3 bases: TGTGCCAGCAGCCCGGGACAGGGGATGACTGAAGCTTTCTTT. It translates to CASSPGQGMTEAFF.

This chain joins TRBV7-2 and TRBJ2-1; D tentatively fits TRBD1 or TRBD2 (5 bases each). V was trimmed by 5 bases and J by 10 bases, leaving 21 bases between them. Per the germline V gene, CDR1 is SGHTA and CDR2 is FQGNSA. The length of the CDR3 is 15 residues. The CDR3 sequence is CASSPPGTRTREQFF. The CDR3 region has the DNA TGTGCCAGCAGCCCCCCCGGGACCAGAACTCGGGAGCAGTTCTTC. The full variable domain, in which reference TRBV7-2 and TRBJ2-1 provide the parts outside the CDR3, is GAGVSQSPSNKVTEKGKDVELRCDPISGHTALYWYRQSLGQGLEFLIYFQGNSAPDKSGLPSDRFSAERTGGSVSTLTIQRTQQEDSAVYLCASSPPGTRTREQFFGPGTRLTVL.

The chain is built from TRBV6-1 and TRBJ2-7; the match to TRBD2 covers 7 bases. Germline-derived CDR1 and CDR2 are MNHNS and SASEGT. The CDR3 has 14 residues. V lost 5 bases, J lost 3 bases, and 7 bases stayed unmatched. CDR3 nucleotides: TGTGCCAGCAGTCAACGGGACTATGGCTACGAGCAGTACTTC. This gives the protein CASSQRDYGYEQYF.

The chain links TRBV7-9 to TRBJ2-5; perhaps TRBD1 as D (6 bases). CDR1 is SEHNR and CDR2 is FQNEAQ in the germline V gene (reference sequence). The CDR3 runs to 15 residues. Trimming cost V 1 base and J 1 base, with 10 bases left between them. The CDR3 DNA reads TGTGCCAGCAGCTTAGGGGGGCCGGGCCAAGAGACCCAGTACTTC. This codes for CASSLGGPGQETQYF.

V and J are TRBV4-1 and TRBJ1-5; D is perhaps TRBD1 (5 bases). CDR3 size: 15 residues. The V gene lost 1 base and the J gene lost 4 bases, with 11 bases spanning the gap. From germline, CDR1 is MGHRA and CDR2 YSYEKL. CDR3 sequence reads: CASSQVYGGNQPQHF. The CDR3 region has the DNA TGCGCCAGCAGCCAAGTGTACGGGGGTAATCAGCCCCAGCATTTT.

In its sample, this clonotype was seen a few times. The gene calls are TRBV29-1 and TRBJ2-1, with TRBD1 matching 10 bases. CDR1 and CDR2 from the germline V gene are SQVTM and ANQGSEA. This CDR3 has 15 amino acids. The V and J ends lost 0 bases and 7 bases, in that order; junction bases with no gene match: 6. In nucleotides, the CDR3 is TGCAGCGTTGAAGAACCGGGACAGGGGATGAATGAGCAGTTCTTC. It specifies CSVEEPGQGMNEQFF.

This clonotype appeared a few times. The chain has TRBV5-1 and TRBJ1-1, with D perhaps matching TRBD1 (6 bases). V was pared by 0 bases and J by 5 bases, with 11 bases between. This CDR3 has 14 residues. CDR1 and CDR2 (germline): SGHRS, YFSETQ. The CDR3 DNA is TGCGCCAGCAGCTTGGAAACAGGGCGGACTGAAGCTTTCTTT. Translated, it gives CASSLETGRTEAFF.

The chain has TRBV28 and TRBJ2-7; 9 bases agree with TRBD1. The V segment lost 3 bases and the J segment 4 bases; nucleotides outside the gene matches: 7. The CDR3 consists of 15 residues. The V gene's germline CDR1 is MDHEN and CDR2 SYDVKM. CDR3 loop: CASSFRDRETYEQYF. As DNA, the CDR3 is TGTGCCAGCAGTTTCAGGGACAGGGAGACGTACGAGCAGTACTTC.

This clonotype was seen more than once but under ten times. CDR3 sequence (DNA): TGCGCCAGCAGCCAAGATATCGGGGGGGCTGGGGAGACCCAGTACTTC. It specifies CASSQDIGGAGETQYF. The chain links TRBV4-3 to TRBJ2-5; 8 positions agree with TRBD2. The germline V gene has CDR1 LGHNA and CDR2 YSLEER. Trimming removed 0 bases from V and 5 bases from J; junction bases left unmatched: 8. The length of the CDR3 is 16 residues.

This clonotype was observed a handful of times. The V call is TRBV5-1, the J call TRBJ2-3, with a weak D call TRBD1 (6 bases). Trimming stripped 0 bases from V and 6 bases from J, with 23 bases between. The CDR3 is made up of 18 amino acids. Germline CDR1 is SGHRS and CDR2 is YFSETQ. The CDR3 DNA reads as TGCGCCAGCAGCTTGGGAAGCGGAACACAGGGAATCGGGGATACGCAGTATTTT. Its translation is CASSLGSGTQGIGDTQYF.

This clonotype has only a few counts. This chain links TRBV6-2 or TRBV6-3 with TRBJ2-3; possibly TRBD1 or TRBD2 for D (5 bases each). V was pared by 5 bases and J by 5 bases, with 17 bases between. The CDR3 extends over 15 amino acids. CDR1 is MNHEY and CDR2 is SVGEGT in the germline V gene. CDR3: CASSNPGRQVDTQYF. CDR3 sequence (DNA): TGTGCCAGCAGTAACCCGGGACGACAAGTAGATACGCAGTATTTT.

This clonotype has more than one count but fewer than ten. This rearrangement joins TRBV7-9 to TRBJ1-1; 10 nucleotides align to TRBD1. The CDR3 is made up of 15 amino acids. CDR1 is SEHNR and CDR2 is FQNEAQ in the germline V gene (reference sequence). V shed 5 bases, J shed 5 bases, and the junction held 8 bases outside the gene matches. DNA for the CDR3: TGTGCCAGCAGCCCAGACAGGGGGCTGGGGACTGAAGCTTTCTTT. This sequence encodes CASSPDRGLGTEAFF.

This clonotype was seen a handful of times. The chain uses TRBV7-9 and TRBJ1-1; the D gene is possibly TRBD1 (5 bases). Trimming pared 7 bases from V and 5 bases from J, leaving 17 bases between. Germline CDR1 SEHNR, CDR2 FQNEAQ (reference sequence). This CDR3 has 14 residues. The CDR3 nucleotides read TGTGCCAGCACCCTAGACCCGGGGCGGACTGAAGCTTTCTTT. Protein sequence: CASTLDPGRTEAFF.

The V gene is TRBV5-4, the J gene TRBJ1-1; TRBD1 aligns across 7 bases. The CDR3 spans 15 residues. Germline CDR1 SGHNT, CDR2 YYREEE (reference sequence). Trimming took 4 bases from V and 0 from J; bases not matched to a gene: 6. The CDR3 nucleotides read TGTGCCAGCAGCAAGACAGGGATTATGAACACTGAAGCTTTCTTT. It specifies CASSKTGIMNTEAFF.

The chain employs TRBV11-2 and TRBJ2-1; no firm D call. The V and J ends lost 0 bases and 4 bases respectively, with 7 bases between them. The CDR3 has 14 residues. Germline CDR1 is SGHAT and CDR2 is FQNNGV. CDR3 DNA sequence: TGTGCCAGCAGCTTAGATAGGAAGTACAATGAGCAGTTCTTC. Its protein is CASSLDRKYNEQFF.